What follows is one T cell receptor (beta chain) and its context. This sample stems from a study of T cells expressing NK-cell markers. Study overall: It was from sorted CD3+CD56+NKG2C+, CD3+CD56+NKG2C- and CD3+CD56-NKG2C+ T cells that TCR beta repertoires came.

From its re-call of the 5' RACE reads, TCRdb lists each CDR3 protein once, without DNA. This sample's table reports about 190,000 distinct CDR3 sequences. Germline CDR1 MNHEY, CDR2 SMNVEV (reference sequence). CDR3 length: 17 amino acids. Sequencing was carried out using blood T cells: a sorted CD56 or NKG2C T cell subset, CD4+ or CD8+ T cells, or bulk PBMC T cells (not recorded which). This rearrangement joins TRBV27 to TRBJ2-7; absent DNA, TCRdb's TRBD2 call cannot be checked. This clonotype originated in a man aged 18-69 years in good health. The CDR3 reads CASSSKPLAGGQNEQYF.